These 18 T cell receptor beta chains were all obtained from the same sample, sequenced in a study of T cell repertoires in cytomegalovirus infection. TCRdb reprocessed the reads with MiXCR, giving one entry per CDR3 protein. The data hold about 770,000 distinct CDR3 sequences, with around 29% observed a single time. No antigen has been identified for these receptors. Sequencing used cultured CD8+ T cells from PBMCs, obtained from culture after CMV antigen stimulation. These receptors were taken from a human donor in good health (CMV status not recorded). Some clones in this sample may be carry-over from other donors' samples.

This clonotype was recorded a few times. The chain has TRBV19 and TRBJ1-4, with 9 nucleotides matching TRBD1. Germline CDR1 LNHDA, CDR2 SQIVND (reference sequence). Losses at the gene ends were 8 bases for V and 8 bases for J; bases not matched to a gene: 9. This CDR3 comprises 14 residues. The CDR3 DNA reads TGTGCCAGTTCCCGGGACAGGGTAGGAGAAAAACTGTTTTTT. Translating it yields CASSRDRVGEKLFF.

This rearrangement joins TRBV7-8 to TRBJ1-2, with D uncertain. Germline lookup yields CDR1 SGHVS and CDR2 FQNEAQ. V lost 2 bases and J lost 6, with 16 bases in between. The CDR3 runs to 15 residues. The CDR3 nucleotides read TGTGCCAGCAGCTTACAGTCCTCCTCTTCTGATGGCTACACCTTC. This encodes CASSLQSSSSDGYTF.

The chain combines TRBV29-1 with TRBJ2-3, with 10 positions matching TRBD2. V shed 0 bases and J 0 bases; nucleotides not matched to a gene: 3. Germline lookup yields CDR1 SQVTM and CDR2 ANQGSEA. CDR3 size: 16 residues. Here the CDR3 reads CSVEDLAGESTDTQYF. In DNA, the CDR3 is TGCAGCGTTGAAGATCTAGCGGGGGAGAGCACAGATACGCAGTATTTT.

Only a few counts were recorded for this clonotype. The chain carries TRBV4-1 and TRBJ2-1; 9 bases line up with TRBD1. From germline, CDR1 is MGHRA and CDR2 YSYEKL. Trimming took 7 bases from V and 0 from J; bases not matched to a gene: 7. This CDR3 spans 16 amino acids. CDR3 loop: CASTGTGKSSYNEQFF. CDR3 bases: TGCGCCAGCACAGGGACAGGGAAAAGCTCCTACAATGAGCAGTTCTTC.

This chain uses TRBV28 with TRBJ2-7; D could derive from TRBD1 or TRBD2 (5 bases each). The germline CDR1 and CDR2 sequences are MDHEN and SYDVKM. The CDR3 totals 14 residues. V was trimmed by 6 bases and J by 0 bases, leaving 12 bases between them. The CDR3 loop reads CASRPGTFSYEQYV. CDR3 sequence (DNA): TGTGCCAGCAGACCTGGGACGTTCTCCTACGAGCAGTACGTC.

The genes are TRBV7-2 and TRBJ2-7; D remains unclear. V lost 5 bases and J 5 bases, leaving 16 bases between the germline ends. Per germline, CDR1 SGHTA and CDR2 FQGNSA. The CDR3 has 14 residues. This CDR3 is CASSHTRRGDEQYF. The CDR3 coding sequence is TGTGCCAGCAGCCACACCCGGCGAGGCGACGAGCAGTACTTC.

The chain combines TRBV6-1 with TRBJ2-2; the match to TRBD1 covers 7 bases. CDR1 is MNHNS, CDR2 SASEGT, per germline. V trimming: 7 bases; J trimming: 3 bases; junction bases outside the gene matches: 5. CDR3 size: 14 residues. The DNA of the CDR3 is TGTGCCAGCAAAGGGGGCTTTTACACCGGGGAGCTGTTTTTT. Its protein product is CASKGGFYTGELFF.

This clonotype was seen ten or more times. V and J are TRBV7-6 and TRBJ2-3; 8 bases fit TRBD2. This CDR3 contains 15 residues. The junction had 6 bases not matched to a gene; V was cut back by 3 bases and J by 4 bases. Germline V gene lookup returns CDR1 SGHVS and CDR2 FNYEAQ. In nucleotides, the CDR3 is TGTGCCAGCAGCTTTACGGGGGGGACCCCAGATACGCAGTATTTT. It encodes CASSFTGGTPDTQYF.

V gene TRBV4-1 combines with J gene TRBJ1-5; D gene uncertain. This CDR3 has 15 residues. Germline CDR1 and CDR2: MGHRA and YSYEKL. Trimming took 4 bases from V and 1 from J, leaving 11 bases between them. CDR3 in DNA: TGCGCCAGCAGCCTCTTACTTGGGAGCAATCAGCCCCAGCATTTT. It yields the protein CASSLLLGSNQPQHF.

The chain combines TRBV19 with TRBJ1-1; D ambiguous. The CDR3 is made up of 13 amino acids. Trimming pared 3 bases from V and 7 bases from J, leaving 12 bases between. CDR1 is LNHDA, CDR2 SQIVND, per germline (reference sequence). In DNA form, the CDR3 reads TGTGCCAGTAGTATCGTACGAGGGTATGAAGCTTTCTTT. Protein sequence: CASSIVRGYEAFF.

This clonotype was detected ten times or more. The chain is built from TRBV7-2 and TRBJ2-1, with a possible D match to TRBD2 (7 bases). V dropped 1 base and J dropped 7 bases, with 17 bases sitting between them. CDR3 length equals 16 residues. In germline, CDR1 is SGHTA, CDR2 FQGNSA. In DNA, the CDR3 is TGTGCCAGCAGCTTAGTGGGGGGGGCCCGGGGGAATGAGCAGTTCTTC. Its protein product is CASSLVGGARGNEQFF.

The CDR3 coding sequence is TGTGCCAGCAGCCCCGGGACAGGGGTAAACTATGGCTACACCTTC. This encodes CASSPGTGVNYGYTF. The chain recombines TRBV5-4 with TRBJ1-2; TRBD1 matches at 10 bases. Germline loops: CDR1 SGHNT, CDR2 YYREEE (reference sequence). The J segment lost 2 bases and the V segment lost 4 bases, leaving 5 bases of the junction unmatched. This CDR3 has 15 amino acids.

This clonotype was counted only a few times. The chain is built from TRBV12-3 or TRBV12-4 and TRBJ2-2; D might be TRBD1 (5 bases). V lost 5 bases and J 1 base, leaving 8 bases between the germline ends. The CDR3 totals 14 residues. CDR3 coding DNA: TGTGCCAGCAGTGTGACAGAGAACACCGGGGAGCTGTTTTTT. Translated, it gives CASSVTENTGELFF.

This clonotype was counted at least ten times. One end of the junction fails to match germline, which may point to a read error. The chain couples TRBV7-7 to TRBJ2-1, with TRBD2 identical over 14 bases. CDR1 and CDR2 (germline): SSHAT, FNYEAQ (reference sequence). This CDR3 spans 17 amino acids. The CDR3 region has the DNA TGTGCTAGCAGCCCCGGGACTAGCGGGGGCTTTTACAATGAGCAGTTCTTC. Translating it yields CASSPGTSGGFYNEQFF.

This chain links TRBV20-1 with TRBJ2-5; D remains unclear. The CDR3 loop spans 15 amino acids. Trimming removed 6 bases at V and 2 bases at J, with 19 bases between. Germline CDR1 reads DFQATT; CDR2 reads SNEGSKA (reference sequence). CDR3 in amino acids: CSARGEQPSQETQYF. The CDR3 nucleotides read TGCAGTGCCCGAGGAGAGCAGCCCTCTCAAGAGACCCAGTACTTC.

The rearrangement links TRBV4-3 to TRBJ2-1; D unclear. The V end was cut by 4 bases, the J end by 0 bases, with 16 bases between. CDR1 and CDR2 (germline): LGHNA, YSLEER. The CDR3 extends over 17 amino acids. The CDR3 here is CASSPHVGQFSYNEQFF. As DNA, the CDR3 is TGCGCCAGCAGCCCCCATGTGGGCCAGTTCTCCTACAATGAGCAGTTCTTC.

The chain carries TRBV28 and TRBJ2-5; TRBD1 matches at 12 bases. Looked up from germline, CDR1 is MDHEN and CDR2 is SYDVKM. The CDR3 contains 20 residues. Trimming took 5 bases from V and 1 from J; bases not matched to a gene: 17. In DNA form, the CDR3 reads TGTGCCAGCAGTCACCCAAAGAGTGGGACAGGGGGCCAGCTCCAAGAGACCCAGTACTTC. Its translation: CASSHPKSGTGGQLQETQYF.

V gene TRBV5-6 combines with J gene TRBJ1-5; 11 bases line up with TRBD1. This CDR3 is 16 amino acids long. Germline V CDR1 and CDR2: SGHDT, YYEEEE. V dropped 3 bases and J dropped 1; count of bases not matched to a gene: 3. DNA of the CDR3: TGTGCCAGCAGCTGGGGGGACAGGGGGAGCAATCAGCCCCAGCATTTT. This encodes CASSWGDRGSNQPQHF.